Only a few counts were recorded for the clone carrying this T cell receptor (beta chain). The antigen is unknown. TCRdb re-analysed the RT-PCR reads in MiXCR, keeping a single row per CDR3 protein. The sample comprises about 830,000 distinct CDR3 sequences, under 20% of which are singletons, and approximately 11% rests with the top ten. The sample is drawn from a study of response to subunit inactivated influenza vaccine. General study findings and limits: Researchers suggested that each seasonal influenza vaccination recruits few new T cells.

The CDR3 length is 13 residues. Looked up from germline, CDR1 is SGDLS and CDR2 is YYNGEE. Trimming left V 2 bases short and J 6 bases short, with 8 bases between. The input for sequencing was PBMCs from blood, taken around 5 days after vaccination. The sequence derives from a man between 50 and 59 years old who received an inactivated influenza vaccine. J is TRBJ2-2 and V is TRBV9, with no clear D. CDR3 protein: CASSVMGSGELFF. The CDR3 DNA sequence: TGTGCCAGCAGCGTGATGGGGTCCGGGGAGCTGTTTTTT.